This T cell receptor (beta chain) appears in the sequencing data of a study of CD8 T cells in Susac syndrome. Study conclusions and caveats: The study's TCR sequencing and HLA analysis drew on a certain number of individuals. That number was acknowledged as relatively small.

Sequencing of TCR beta was performed on blood CD8+ and CD4+ T cells. TEMRA cells were FACS-enriched, unlike CD8+ and CD4+ T cells, which were negatively isolated. A word on this clonotype: Its cognate antigen is unknown.

The CDR3 is made up of 14 amino acids. The germline gives CDR1 SGHRS, CDR2 YFSETQ. Trimming shortened V by 1 base and J by 4 bases, and 11 bases separated the two germline ends. A quantity of roughly 0.5 to 1 ug RNA underwent reverse transcription using random hexamers. Amplification of the TCR beta CDR3 was carried out by immunoSEQ multiplex PCR, which spanned a total of 54 Vbeta and 13 Jbeta segments. Via MiXCR, TCRdb re-called the immunoSEQ multiplex PCR reads, giving one row per CDR3 protein. The sample records approximately 190,000 distinct CDR3 sequences, approximately 95% being singletons. The sample taken for sequencing was CD4+ T cells from PBMCs. V is TRBV5-1 and J is TRBJ2-5; D may be TRBD2 (6 bases). This TCR was recovered from a human donor in good health. The CDR3 is CASSLLYGGETQYF. The CDR3 DNA reads TGCGCCAGCAGCTTGCTTTACGGGGGAGAGACCCAGTACTTC. Based on the CDR3 plus reference TRBV5-1 and TRBJ2-5, the full variable domain is KAGVTQTPRYLIKTRGQQVTLSCSPISGHRSVSWYQQTPGQGLQFLFEYFSETQRNKGNFPGRFSGRQFSNSRSEMNVSTLELGDSALYLCASSLLYGGETQYFGPGTRLLVL.